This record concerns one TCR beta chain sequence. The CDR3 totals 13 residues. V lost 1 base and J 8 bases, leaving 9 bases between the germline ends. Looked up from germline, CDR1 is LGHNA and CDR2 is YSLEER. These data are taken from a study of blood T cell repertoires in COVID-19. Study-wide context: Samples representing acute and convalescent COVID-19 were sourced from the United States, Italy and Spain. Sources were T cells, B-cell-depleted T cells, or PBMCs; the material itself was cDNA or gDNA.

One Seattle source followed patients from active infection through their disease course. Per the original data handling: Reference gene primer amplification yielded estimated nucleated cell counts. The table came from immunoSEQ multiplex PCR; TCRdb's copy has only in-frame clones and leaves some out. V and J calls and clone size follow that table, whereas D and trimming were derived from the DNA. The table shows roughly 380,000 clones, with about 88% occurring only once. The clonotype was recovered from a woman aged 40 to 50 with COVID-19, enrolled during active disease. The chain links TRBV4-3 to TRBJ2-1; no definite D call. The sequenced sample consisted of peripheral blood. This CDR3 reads CASSQASADEQFF. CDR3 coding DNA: TGCGCCAGCAGCCAAGCATCTGCGGATGAGCAGTTCTTC.